Listed below are T cell receptor beta chains from one sample, sequenced in a study of blood T cells in healthy people across ages. Using its own MiXCR run on the 5' RACE reads, TCRdb lists one record per CDR3 protein. The sample yields about 2 million distinct CDR3 sequences, roughly 50% seen once. Sequenced input: blood. These receptors were obtained from a woman in her 40s in good health. CDR3s include the opening cysteine and the closing phenylalanine or tryptophan. A D gene is named only where the DNA matches it firmly. Expanded clones are given a class, and other clones once, few, many or no size at all.

d_call | j_call | v_call | clone_size | cdr3_aa | cdr3_nt
- | TRBJ2-7 | TRBV6-5 | few | CASSAGAYEQYF | TGTGCCAGCAGTGCGGGGGCTTACGAGCAGTACTTC
- | TRBJ2-7 | TRBV7-9 | few | CASSLGRQVVYEQYF | TGTGCCAGCAGCTTAGGAAGACAGGTTGTGTACGAGCAGTACTTC
TRBD2 | TRBJ2-1 | TRBV28 | - | CASSPQLAGSYNEQFF | TGTGCCAGCAGTCCGCAATTAGCGGGGAGCTACAATGAGCAGTTCTTC
TRBD1 | TRBJ2-5 | TRBV5-1 | - | CASSPAGTGTQETQYF | TGCGCCAGCAGCCCCGCCGGGACAGGAACACAAGAGACCCAGTACTTC
TRBD1 | TRBJ2-1 | TRBV12-3/TRBV12-4 | - | CASSLGTGESKQFF | TGTGCCAGCAGCCTTGGGACAGGGGAGAGTAAGCAGTTCTTC
- | TRBJ1-6 | TRBV20-1 | - | CSAPPYASSYNSPLHF | TGCAGTGCTCCCCCCTACGCGAGCTCCTATAATTCACCCCTCCACTTT
- | TRBJ1-1 | TRBV6-1 | - | CASSGRSIGTEAFF | TGTGCCAGCAGTGGACGATCGATCGGAACTGAAGCTTTCTTT
TRBD1 | TRBJ1-2 | TRBV7-9 | - | CASSLALGQASAGYTF | TGTGCCAGCAGCTTAGCCTTAGGACAGGCGTCGGCTGGCTACACCTTC
- | TRBJ2-7 | TRBV20-1 | few | CSARDPGTGNYEQYF | TGCAGTGCTAGAGATCCAGGGACGGGCAACTACGAGCAGTACTTC
- | TRBJ2-7 | TRBV5-1 | many | CASSLEGGTYEQYF | TGTGCCAGCAGCTTAGAGGGGGGGACCTACGAGCAGTACTTC
- | TRBJ2-1 | TRBV29-1 | - | CSVVRGANEQFF | TGCAGCGTTGTGAGGGGGGCTAACGAGCAGTTCTTC
- | TRBJ1-2 | TRBV7-2 | - | CASSWGLDNYGYTF | TGTGCCAGCAGCTGGGGGCTAGATAACTATGGCTACACCTTC
TRBD1 | TRBJ1-2 | TRBV20-1 | few | CSATDRGDYGYTF | TGCAGTGCTACGGACAGGGGGGACTATGGCTACACCTTC
- | TRBJ1-2 | TRBV6-6 | few | CASRQGHSNYGYTF | TGTGCCAGCAGGCAGGGACATTCGAACTATGGCTACACCTTC
TRBD1 | TRBJ1-5 | TRBV12-5 | - | CASGSSRGPKVVRVYSNQPQHF | TGTGCTAGTGGTTCTTCCAGGGGGCCAAAAGTGGTGAGGGTTTATAGCAATCAGCCCCAGCATTTT
- | TRBJ2-7 | TRBV20-1 | - | CSATDDYEQYF | TGCAGTGCTACCGACGACTACGAGCAGTACTTC
TRBD2 | TRBJ2-5 | TRBV6-2/TRBV6-3 | - | CASAGTTKETQYF | TGTGCCAGCGCCGGGACTACCAAAGAGACCCAGTACTTC
- | TRBJ2-4 | TRBV3-1 | - | CASSVGTPSNIQYF | TGTGCCAGCAGCGTTGGGACTCCATCTAACATTCAGTACTTC
TRBD2 | TRBJ2-3 | TRBV4-1 | few | CASNLAGGKDTQYF | TGCGCCAGCAACCTAGCGGGGGGGAAAGATACGCAGTATTTT
- | TRBJ2-7 | TRBV6-6 | - | CASSYPAAATEQYF | TGTGCCAGCAGTTACCCGGCAGCCGCTACCGAGCAGTACTTC
TRBD2 | TRBJ2-4 | TRBV11-1 | few | CASSFTSGGIVAKNIQYF | TGTGCCAGCAGCTTCACTAGCGGGGGGATAGTAGCCAAAAACATTCAGTACTTC
- | TRBJ1-2 | TRBV27 | - | CASSLRLRGAYYGYTF | TGTGCCAGCAGTTTAAGGTTGCGGGGCGCTTACTATGGCTACACCTTC
TRBD2 | TRBJ2-4 | TRBV7-9 | - | CASSTGLAGVENIQYF | TGTGCCAGCAGTACCGGACTAGCGGGGGTCGAAAACATTCAGTACTTC
- | TRBJ2-7 | TRBV5-1 | - | CASSLAVPDNEQYF | TGCGCCAGCAGCTTGGCCGTCCCCGACAATGAGCAGTACTTC
- | TRBJ2-1 | TRBV28 | few | CASREGSEQFF | TGTGCCAGCCGAGAAGGCAGTGAGCAGTTCTTC
TRBD1 | TRBJ2-5 | TRBV20-1 | - | CSARGQGLVKQYF | TGCAGTGCAAGGGGACAGGGCCTTGTTAAGCAGTACTTC
- | TRBJ2-7 | TRBV6-6 | - | CASRRTDPYEQYF | TGTGCCAGCAGGCGGACAGACCCCTACGAGCAGTACTTC
TRBD1 | TRBJ2-7 | TRBV20-1 | - | CSARDSCEQYF | TGCAGTGCTCGGGACAGCTGCGAGCAGTACTTC
TRBD2 | TRBJ2-7 | TRBV9 | - | CASSVEAGGYEQYF | TGTGCCAGCAGCGTAGAGGCGGGGGGATACGAGCAGTACTTC
- | TRBJ2-5 | TRBV12-3/TRBV12-4 | - | CASSWGSHNEQYF | TGTGCCAGCAGTTGGGGTTCTCACAATGAGCAGTACTTC
- | TRBJ2-1 | TRBV7-3 | few | CASSLNREGRNEQFF | TGTGCCAGCAGCTTAAACAGGGAGGGGCGCAATGAGCAGTTCTTC
TRBD2 | TRBJ2-2 | TRBV20-1 | - | CSALAGDNTGELFF | TGCAGTGCCCTAGCGGGGGACAACACCGGGGAGCTGTTTTTT
TRBD2 | TRBJ2-1 | TRBV20-1 | - | CSASEGLAGYEQFF | TGCAGTGCCTCAGAGGGACTAGCGGGGTATGAGCAGTTCTTC
TRBD2 | TRBJ2-3 | TRBV13 | few | CASSAPLSGGTTDTQYF | TGTGCCAGCAGCGCACCTCTTAGCGGGGGGACCACAGATACGCAGTATTTT
- | TRBJ2-2 | TRBV5-1 | few | CASGVTGTTGELFF | TGCGCCAGCGGAGTGACAGGTACCACCGGGGAGCTGTTTTTT
- | TRBJ2-3 | TRBV7-9 | - | CASSEQGPRADTQYF | TGTGCCAGCAGCGAACAGGGACCTCGGGCAGATACGCAGTATTTT
TRBD1 | TRBJ2-1 | TRBV20-1 | - | CSAQGDLYNEQFF | TGCAGTGCCCAGGGGGACCTCTACAATGAGCAGTTCTTC
TRBD2 | TRBJ2-7 | TRBV6-6 | - | CASRGLAGKSSYEQYF | TGTGCCAGCAGGGGACTAGCGGGGAAGAGCTCCTACGAGCAGTACTTC
- | TRBJ2-3 | TRBV6-1 | few | CASNSYPGPTDTQYF | TGTGCCAGCAACTCCTATCCGGGCCCCACAGATACGCAGTATTTT
- | TRBJ2-5 | TRBV7-9 | - | CASNPPWLETQYF | TGTGCCAGCAACCCCCCTTGGTTAGAGACCCAGTACTTC
TRBD1 | TRBJ2-1 | TRBV5-1 | many | CASSLGQGTNEQFF | TGCGCCAGCAGCTTGGGACAGGGGACAAATGAGCAGTTCTTC
- | TRBJ2-3 | TRBV2 | - | CASKGLDGTGTQYF | TGTGCCAGCAAAGGGCTAGATGGCACAGGTACGCAGTATTTT
TRBD2 | TRBJ2-1 | TRBV11-2 | - | CASSDLAGALNEQFF | TGTGCCAGCAGCGATCTAGCGGGGGCTCTAAATGAGCAGTTCTTC
- | TRBJ1-1 | TRBV27 | - | CATRRGGGTEAFF | TGTGCCACCCGTCGTGGCGGGGGTACTGAAGCTTTCTTT
- | TRBJ2-3 | TRBV4-2 | few | CASSQRGGNTDTQYF | TGTGCCAGCAGCCAGCGGGGTGGCAACACAGATACGCAGTATTTT
TRBD1 | TRBJ2-7 | TRBV7-2 | - | CASSRTGTGIPYEQYF | TGTGCCAGCAGCCGGACCGGGACAGGGATCCCCTACGAGCAGTACTTC
- | TRBJ2-7 | TRBV20-1 | few | CSARRARGSPYEQYF | TGCAGTGCTAGGAGGGCCAGGGGATCCCCCTACGAGCAGTACTTC
- | TRBJ1-6 | TRBV12-3/TRBV12-4 | once | CASSLGPGGSSYNSPLHF | TGTGCCAGCAGTTTAGGCCCGGGAGGAAGCTCCTATAATTCACCCCTCCACTTT
TRBD1 | TRBJ2-1 | TRBV5-1 | few | CASSSTGSHNEQFF | TGCGCCAGCAGCTCGACAGGGTCCCACAATGAGCAGTTCTTC
TRBD1 | TRBJ2-1 | TRBV6-2/TRBV6-3 | - | CASNGQGARNEQFF | TGTGCCAGCAATGGTCAGGGGGCGAGGAATGAGCAGTTCTTC
TRBD2 | TRBJ2-7 | TRBV15 | - | CATSKSGGRGTQYF | TGTGCCACCAGCAAGAGCGGGGGGCGGGGAACCCAGTACTTC
TRBD1 | TRBJ2-3 | TRBV5-6 | few | CASSLAGQGDTDTQYF | TGTGCCAGCAGCTTGGCAGGACAGGGGGACACAGATACGCAGTATTTT
- | TRBJ2-7 | TRBV2 | few | CASSATDREQYF | TGTGCCAGCAGTGCTACCGACAGGGAGCAGTACTTC
- | TRBJ2-1 | TRBV28 | - | CASSPLWKQFF | TGTGCCAGCAGCCCGTTGTGGAAGCAGTTCTTC
- | TRBJ2-1 | TRBV5-1 | few | CASTIEGTRTYNEQFF | TGCGCCAGCACTATTGAGGGGACACGGACCTACAATGAGCAGTTCTTC